This T cell receptor (beta chain) was captured in a study of cytomegalovirus exposure and HLA in healthy donors (dated by TCRdb to between 2016 and 2019). Broadly, across the study: An earlier analysis of about 560 of the donors reported 250 to 300 Gb of sequence data and 117 million unique TCR beta sequences obtained from about 200 million T cells. An earlier analysis of around 640 of the donors used high-throughput TCR beta sequencing to judge whether each TCR beta V gene segment behaved as functional or pseudogenic. The study used immunosequencing to profile the T cell repertoires of several hundred subjects and linked those repertoires to cytomegalovirus serostatus. Both class I and class II loci were covered by HLA typing, at four-digit resolution. In addition to the first cohort of about 650 subjects, a separate validation cohort of about 120 different subjects was used. An early release covering 550 to 650 HLA-typed donors comprised about 300 gigabases of sequencing data and tens of millions of unique TCR sequences. Of the approximately 400 genotyped donors, around 81% fell in the genetic ancestry cluster associated with self-reported Caucasian donors. All discovery cohort repertoires had been generated on a single sequencing platform. Among 300 to 500 genotyped donors of the cohort, an average of around 240,000 unique TCR beta nucleotide sequences was sequenced per donor, of which about 18% were non-productive. Several DR-DQ haplotypes were handled as single units for association and clustering because linkage in the cohort was strong. High-throughput TCR immunosequencing, statistical association of individual TCRs with disease status, and machine learning were combined to predict cytomegalovirus infection status. The number of typed donors differed by locus: about 620-640 for A, B, C, DRB1 and DQB1; 522 for DQA1; around 580 for DPA1; and about 470 for DPB1. The study aimed to test whether signatures of past pathogen exposure could be identified by cataloging public T cell receptors. Genome-wide SNP genotypes for about 65% of the 666 donors were used in a later genetic analysis, which treated that subset as a discovery cohort. To study patterns of TCR occurrence, a later analysis re-analyzed previously published TCR beta repertoires from 600 to 750 donors and added high-resolution HLA genotyping. Rather than using new phenotypic data, the later analysis identified candidate immune exposures from TCR beta sequences and from how often those sequences occurred across donors. Donor age, sex, ethnicity and CMV serostatus were collected together with the repertoire data. Results and caveats for the whole study, not just this receptor: In a later genetic analysis, a missense DCLRE1C variant was associated with V-gene and J-gene trimming of TCR beta chains, and the association was replicated in an independent cohort. Because HLA typing was missing for some donors at each locus, association tests included only the typed subset. According to the authors, the approach could potentially be generalized to other disease states and immunological phenotypes. In the study, around 150 TCR beta chains were listed as associated with cytomegalovirus. A later genetic analysis reported fewer N-insertions in productive TCRs among donors in an Asian-associated ancestry cluster than the approximately 670-donor mean. A further reported finding was that TCR beta sequences accurately predicted the HLA-A and HLA-B alleles for most subjects in the first cohort. Some IMGT-functional V segments, including TRBV6-2 and TRBV6-3, could not be distinguished by the 87-base-pair reads and were therefore excluded. A later analysis found that most CMV-associated TCR beta chains appeared HLA-restricted, with HLA associations seemingly driven largely by CMV exposure. Across donors, most TCR sequences were observed very rarely, whereas some public TCRs were present in many individuals. Roughly uniform sequencing depth across donors was assumed in presence/absence analyses, although this assumption may not hold. In vitro tests confirmed that a few of the cytomegalovirus-associated TCR beta chains recognize cytomegalovirus antigens. A later analysis found that HLA-associated TCR beta chains were more clonally expanded and had lower generation probabilities than equally common non-associated chains. In an earlier analysis of approximately 590 of the donors, most TCR beta V segments appeared in productive rearrangements about 90% or about 30% of the time, broadly matching IMGT annotations. A group of highly shared sequence variants was considered likely to be a technical artifact of the sequencing pipeline. Seventeen rarely observed V segments, including chromosome 9 orphons, were excluded from the earlier analysis of several hundred of the donors because counts were too low. For the cohort, immune exposure information was limited to CMV serostatus. This cohort had only TCR beta chains sequenced, and the lack of alpha or paired-chain data limited which features could be detected. In a later analysis, TCR association rates were found to vary across HLA loci, with the most associated TCRs seen for DRB1 alleles and the fewest for HLA-C alleles. In both the original and validation cohorts, the classifier was reported to diagnose cytomegalovirus status with high specificity and sensitivity. Linkage disequilibrium might explain the correlated functional status among segregating V segments, but an unknown experimental factor could not be excluded. A later analysis associated about 17,000 TCR beta sequences with specific HLA alleles at a false discovery rate of 0.05. Several of the top co-occurrence clusters appeared to be linked to parvovirus B19, influenza, CMV and Epstein-Barr virus, according to a later analysis. Assigning TCR associations to individual alleles was difficult when HLA alleles, especially DR and DQ, strongly co-occurred.

Reading the germline V gene gives CDR1 SGHVS and CDR2 FQNEAQ. V ends up 2 bases short and J 0 bases short, with an unmatched junction base count of 7. From the cysteine through the phenylalanine, the CDR3 covers 17 amino acids. Only the CDR3 region is kept as DNA, spanning 51 bases read in frame from base 1. In total, over 600 healthy bone marrow donors made up the cohort. At the time of sampling, every cohort member was nominally healthy, though immune exposures that went unrecorded were likely present. The donor was CMV seronegative and belonged to the group of under 400 seronegative cohort members. A peripheral blood sample was collected from each donor, and TCR beta sequencing was performed on peripheral blood mononuclear cells. The Qiagen DNeasy Blood Extraction Kit was used to extract genomic DNA from the blood cell samples. A word on this clone: Its antigen is still unknown. No per-base quality is available; no much larger clone lies one base away.

The library came from the immunoSEQ multiplex PCR assay. A mixture of 60 forward primers for TCR Vbeta segments and 13 reverse primers for TCR Jbeta segments was used in the multiplex PCR. Amplification of the CDR3 region of rearranged TCR beta genes was performed with a multiplex PCR assay on genomic DNA. Amplified TCR beta libraries were sequenced as 87-base-pair reads on the Illumina HiSeq System. In the paper's pipeline: In a later analysis, some 80 million unique TCR beta chains were counted across the 690 or so repertoires, and roughly 11 million of these chains were shared by at least two donors. A nearest-neighbor algorithm error-corrected the raw reads and collapsed the reads into unique sequences, merging closely related sequences to remove PCR and sequencing errors. To assign V, D and J gene segments, CDR3 sequences were aligned to IMGT reference sequences. For a sequence to be retained, a match of at least six nucleotides to both a V gene segment and a J gene segment was required. A rearrangement counted as productive if the CDR3 had no stop codons and remained in frame with V and J, and every other rearrangement counted as non-productive. Following IMGT convention, CDR3 was defined as the stretch from the second conserved V-encoded cysteine to the conserved J-encoded phenylalanine. Sequences without an unambiguous match to a single V gene segment were excluded from the earlier analysis of about 600 of the donors. In an earlier analysis of approximately 610 of the donors, V segments were called functional above 56.7% productive rearrangements and were called segregating when the between-donor standard deviation exceeded 5%. A statistical classification framework was developed to diagnose cytomegalovirus status using the catalog of TCR beta chain sequences. In a later analysis, V and J genes were assigned by comparing TCR nucleotide sequences against IMGT/GENE-DB human TR gene sequences. Using the TCRdist pipeline, a later analysis assigned CDR3 sequences along with most-parsimonious VDJ recombination scenarios. A later analysis defined each TCR beta chain by its CDR3 amino acid sequence plus V-gene family, and excluded reads lacking a unique V-gene family. To address suspected cross-contamination and a sequencing artifact, a later analysis removed several hundred highly shared, low-generation-probability nucleotide sequences. For each public chain, a later analysis derived a clonal expansion index from normalized ranks of inferred template counts within each repertoire. In a later analysis, generation probabilities were computed with a VDJ recombination model fitted to out-of-frame rearrangements, and the resulting probabilities were checked against IGoR. A later analysis scored TCR-TCR, TCR-HLA and TCR-CMV co-occurrence with hypergeometric tests, applying a repertoire-size bias correction to TCR pairs. A later analysis estimated false discovery rates by permuting HLA or CMV assignments 20 times. In a later analysis, co-occurring TCRs were grouped with DBSCAN, and TCRdist sequence similarity was added when clustering was performed within HLA-allele-positive subsets. Repertoires with fewer than 30,000 or more than 120,000 public chains were left out of co-occurrence clustering, as were five repertoires with anomalous nucleotide sharing. TCRdb stores this immuneACCESS table with in-frame sequences only. Part of the clones is absent; in the studies checked, under half of the shortfall reflects unresolved V genes, and no reason is known for the rest. The V and J calls and clone size come from that table; D and trimming were worked out from the DNA. A total of 100,000 to 120,000 clones appear in this sample, 78% of them only once. The ten largest clones capture roughly 1.3% of the sample.

The sample was PBMCs. This chain joins TRBV7-8 to TRBJ1-5, with 7 bases matching TRBD1. This receptor was obtained from a woman in her twenties or thirties in good health and CMV-seronegative. The DNA sequence reads TGTGCCAGCAGCTTAAATAACAGGGGCTATAGCAATCAGCCCCAGCATTTT. The encoded protein is CASSLNNRGYSNQPQHF.